This is a list of T cell receptor beta chains from one sample in a study of OX40 agonist ivuxolimab in advanced cancers. TCRdb keeps only in-frame clones here, not all; method: immunoSEQ multiplex PCR. Among around 70,000 clones listed, roughly 88% were seen once. This sample comprised CD4+ or CD8+ T cells sorted from blood, obtained in a trial of the OX40 agonist ivuxolimab. The source is an adult with an advanced solid tumor such as melanoma, head and neck, liver or kidney cancer. The CDR3 runs from the conserved cysteine through the conserved F or W. D genes are given only for firm matches. Size is omitted from some rows. Given values are once, few, many or a class for expanded clones.

j_gene,abundance,d_gene,v_gene,CDR3nt,CDR3aa
TRBJ1-2,NA,NA,TRBV7-9,TGTGCCAGCAGCCCCTCGGCGCCAACGTACACCTTC,CASSPSAPTYTF
TRBJ2-5,NA,NA,TRBV4-2,TGTGCCAGCAGCCAAGATCCCGGGGGCGGCGAGACCCAGTACTTC,CASSQDPGGGETQYF
TRBJ2-5,NA,TRBD2,TRBV5-1,TGCGCCAGCAGCCTGTTAGCGGGGGGGCAAGAGACCCAGTACTTC,CASSLLAGGQETQYF
TRBJ1-1,NA,NA,TRBV18,TGTGCCAGCTCACATCTTCGGGAGAGGGCGATAATGAACACTGAAGCTTTCTTT,CASSHLRERAIMNTEAFF
TRBJ1-3,NA,NA,TRBV7-9,TGTGCCAGCAGCTTAGTCCCCCTTTCCTCTGGAAACACCATATATTTT,CASSLVPLSSGNTIYF
TRBJ1-2,NA,TRBD1,TRBV7-2,TGTGCCAGCAGCTTAGCAGGGGGCGATGGCTACACCTTC,CASSLAGGDGYTF
TRBJ2-2,few,NA,TRBV10-3,TGTGCCATCAGTGAGTCGGCAGGGAACACCGGGGAGCTGTTTTTT,CAISESAGNTGELFF
TRBJ1-2,once,NA,TRBV7-2,TGTGCCAGCAGTAGACGGACGGAGAACTATGGCTACACCTTC,CASSRRTENYGYTF
TRBJ2-7,NA,NA,TRBV19,TGTGCCAGTAAAACGAGGGACACCTCCTACGAGCAGTACTTC,CASKTRDTSYEQYF
TRBJ2-7,NA,TRBD2,TRBV18,TGTGCCAGCTCACCACCGTCCGGTAGCGGGGGGTACGAGCAGTACTTC,CASSPPSGSGGYEQYF